These 9 T cell receptor beta chains share one sample of origin, sequenced in a study of control samples from healthy donors and cancer patients. Only in-frame clones appear in the TCRdb table, and some are missing; sequencing was by immunoSEQ multiplex PCR. This table holds 100,000 to 150,000 clones, around 92% found once. Material for sequencing was blood. The receptors originated from a woman aged 45-59 years in good health.

The CDR3 nucleotides read TGTGCCAGCAGTCTCAGGGACGGTAGCAATCAGCCCCAGCATTTT. Protein: CASSLRDGSNQPQHF. The gene calls are TRBV28 and TRBJ1-5, with D tentatively TRBD1 (5 bases). Trimming pared 5 bases from V and 0 bases from J, leaving 11 bases between. This CDR3 contains 15 residues. Germline loops: CDR1 MDHEN, CDR2 SYDVKM.

This chain joins TRBV25-1 and TRBJ2-1; 10 bases agree with TRBD2. Trimming removed 3 bases from V and 5 bases from J; junction bases left unmatched: 4. The germline V gene encodes CDR1 MGHDK and CDR2 SYGVNS. The CDR3 covers 15 residues. CDR3 coding DNA: TGTGCCAGCAGTGACCCGGGACTAGCGCACAATGAGCAGTTCTTC. Translated, it gives CASSDPGLAHNEQFF.

The rearrangement uses TRBV14 and TRBJ1-6; 8 bases map to TRBD1. After removal of 2 bases from V and 14 bases from J, the junction contained 8 bases not matched to a gene. This CDR3 has 14 residues. CDR1 is SGHDN and CDR2 is FVKESK in the germline V gene. The CDR3 protein is CASSQTGGLATLHF. The CDR3 coding sequence is TGTGCCAGCAGCCAAACAGGGGGACTGGCAACCCTCCACTTT.

This rearrangement joins TRBV10-3 to TRBJ1-2; 8 bases fit TRBD1. The V segment lost 4 bases and the J segment 4 bases; nucleotides outside the gene matches: 2. Germline lookup yields CDR1 ENHRY and CDR2 SYGVKD. This CDR3 is built from 13 residues. CDR3 sequence: CAISAGQAYGYTF. The CDR3 coding sequence is TGTGCCATCAGTGCGGGACAGGCCTATGGCTACACCTTC.

The CDR3 region is CASSLRGLAGGAQETQYF. CDR3 in DNA: TGTGCCAGCAGCTTAAGGGGACTAGCGGGAGGCGCCCAAGAGACCCAGTACTTC. The rearrangement links TRBV7-6 to TRBJ2-5, with 15 bases fitting TRBD2. This CDR3 comprises 18 residues. V shed 2 bases and J 1 base; nucleotides not matched to a gene: 5. CDR1 and CDR2 from the germline V gene are SGHVS and FNYEAQ.

The rearrangement joins TRBV28 to TRBJ1-2; D gene uncertain. The CDR3 consists of 14 residues. CDR1 and CDR2 from the germline V gene are MDHEN and SYDVKM. The V end was cut by 8 bases, the J end by 3 bases, with 16 bases between. DNA for the CDR3: TGTGCCAGCGGTGGACGGCCTCTAGACTATGGCTACACCTTC. Protein: CASGGRPLDYGYTF.

The chain is built from TRBV6-5 and TRBJ2-7; TRBD1 might be the D (6 bases). The CDR3 totals 12 residues. V dropped 6 bases and J dropped 3 bases, with 9 bases sitting between them. Germline V gene sequence: CDR1 MNHEY, CDR2 SVGAGI. As DNA, the CDR3 is TGTGCCAGCAGAACAGGGTTCTACGAGCAGTACTTC. Translation gives CASRTGFYEQYF.

The gene calls are TRBV30 and TRBJ1-4; D is undetermined. Germline assignment: CDR1 GTSNPN and CDR2 SVGIG (reference sequence). V lost 6 bases and J 8 bases, leaving 10 bases between the germline ends. This CDR3 comprises 11 residues. The CDR3 bases are TGTGCCTGCCATGAGAAGGAAAAACTGTTTTTT. Its protein product is CACHEKEKLFF.

V usage is TRBV5-1 and J usage is TRBJ2-7; 12 positions agree with TRBD1. CDR3 size: 16 residues. V shed 1 base and J 6 bases; nucleotides not matched to a gene: 8. Germline CDR1 reads SGHRS; CDR2 reads YFSETQ. CDR3 region: CASSLSGQGAGGEQYF. The CDR3 coding sequence is TGCGCCAGCAGCTTGTCGGGACAGGGGGCGGGTGGCGAGCAGTACTTC. The full variable domain, its missing parts supplied by reference TRBV5-1 and TRBJ2-7, is KAGVTQTPRYLIKTRGQQVTLSCSPISGHRSVSWYQQTPGQGLQFLFEYFSETQRNKGNFPGRFSGRQFSNSRSEMNVSTLELGDSALYLCASSLSGQGAGGEQYFGPGTRLTVT.